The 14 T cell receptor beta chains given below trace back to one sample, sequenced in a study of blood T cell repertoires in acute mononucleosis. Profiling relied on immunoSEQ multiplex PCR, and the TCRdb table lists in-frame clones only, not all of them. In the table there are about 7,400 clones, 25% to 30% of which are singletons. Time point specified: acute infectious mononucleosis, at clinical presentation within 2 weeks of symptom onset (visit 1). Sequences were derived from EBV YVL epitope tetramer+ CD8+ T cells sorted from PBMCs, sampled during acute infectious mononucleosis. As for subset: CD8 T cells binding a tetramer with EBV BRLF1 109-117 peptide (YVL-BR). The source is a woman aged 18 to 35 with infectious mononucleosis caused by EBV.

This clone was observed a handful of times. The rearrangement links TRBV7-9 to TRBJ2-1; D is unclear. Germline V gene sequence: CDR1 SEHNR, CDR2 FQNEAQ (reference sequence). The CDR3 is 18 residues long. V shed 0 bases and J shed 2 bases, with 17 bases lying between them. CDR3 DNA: TGTGCCAGCAGCTTAGCGGGAATAGCAGGTACGGCCTACAATGAGCAGTTCTTC. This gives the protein CASSLAGIAGTAYNEQFF.

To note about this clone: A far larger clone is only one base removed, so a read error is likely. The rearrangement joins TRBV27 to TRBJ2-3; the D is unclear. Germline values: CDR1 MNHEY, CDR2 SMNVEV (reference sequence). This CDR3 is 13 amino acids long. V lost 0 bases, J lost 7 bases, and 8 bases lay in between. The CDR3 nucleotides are TGTGCCAGCAGTTTATCTCGAACACATACGCAGTATTTT. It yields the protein CASSLSRTHTQYF.

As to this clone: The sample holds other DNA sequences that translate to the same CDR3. The DNA for the CDR3 is TGCGCCAGCAGCCAAGAGGGCCAGCTCTCCTACGAGCAGTACTTC. This translates into CASSQEGQLSYEQYF. The chain combines TRBV4-1 with TRBJ2-7, with D hard to call. V dropped 0 bases and J dropped 0 bases, with 9 bases sitting between them. In germline, CDR1 is MGHRA, CDR2 YSYEKL. The CDR3 length is 15 residues.

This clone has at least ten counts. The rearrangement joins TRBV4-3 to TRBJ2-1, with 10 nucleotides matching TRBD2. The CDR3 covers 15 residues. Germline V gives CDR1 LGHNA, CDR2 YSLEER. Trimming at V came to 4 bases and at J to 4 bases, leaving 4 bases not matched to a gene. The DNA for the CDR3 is TGCGCCAGCAGCCTCCTAGCGGGAGATTACAATGAGCAGTTCTTC. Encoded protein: CASSLLAGDYNEQFF.

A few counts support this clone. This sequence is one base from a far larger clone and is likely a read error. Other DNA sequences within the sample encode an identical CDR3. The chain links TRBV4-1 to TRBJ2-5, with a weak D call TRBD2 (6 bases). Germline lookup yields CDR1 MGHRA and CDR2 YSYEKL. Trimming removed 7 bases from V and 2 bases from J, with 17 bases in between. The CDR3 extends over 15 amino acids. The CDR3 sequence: CASMRELAGQETQYF. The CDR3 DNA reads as TGCGCCAGCATGAGGGAGTTGGCGGGGCAAGAGACCCAGTACTTC.

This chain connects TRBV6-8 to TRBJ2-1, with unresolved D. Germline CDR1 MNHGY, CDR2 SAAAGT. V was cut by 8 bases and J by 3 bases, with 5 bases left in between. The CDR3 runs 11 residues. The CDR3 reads CASGVYNEQFF. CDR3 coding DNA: TGTGCCAGCGGGGTCTACAATGAGCAGTTCTTC.

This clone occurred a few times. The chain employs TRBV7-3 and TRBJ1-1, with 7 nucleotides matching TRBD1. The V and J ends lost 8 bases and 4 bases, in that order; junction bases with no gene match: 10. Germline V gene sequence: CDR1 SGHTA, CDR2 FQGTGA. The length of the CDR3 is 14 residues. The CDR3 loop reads CASPTTGSATEAFF. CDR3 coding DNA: TGTGCCAGCCCGACGACAGGGTCCGCCACTGAAGCTTTCTTT.

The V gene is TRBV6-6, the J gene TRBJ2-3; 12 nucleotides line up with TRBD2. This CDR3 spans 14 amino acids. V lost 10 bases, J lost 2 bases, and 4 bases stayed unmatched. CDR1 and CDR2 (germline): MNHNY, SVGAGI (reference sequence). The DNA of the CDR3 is TGTGCCACCGGACTAGCGGGGTCCACAGATACGCAGTATTTT. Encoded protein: CATGLAGSTDTQYF.

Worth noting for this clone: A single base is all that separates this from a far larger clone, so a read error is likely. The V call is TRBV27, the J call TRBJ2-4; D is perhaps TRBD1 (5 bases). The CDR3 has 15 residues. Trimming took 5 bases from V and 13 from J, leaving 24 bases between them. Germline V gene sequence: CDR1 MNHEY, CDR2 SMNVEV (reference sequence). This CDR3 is CASSPDIGWGGEQYF. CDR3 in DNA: TGTGCCAGCAGTCCCGACATCGGTTGGGGCGGTGAGCAGTACTTC.

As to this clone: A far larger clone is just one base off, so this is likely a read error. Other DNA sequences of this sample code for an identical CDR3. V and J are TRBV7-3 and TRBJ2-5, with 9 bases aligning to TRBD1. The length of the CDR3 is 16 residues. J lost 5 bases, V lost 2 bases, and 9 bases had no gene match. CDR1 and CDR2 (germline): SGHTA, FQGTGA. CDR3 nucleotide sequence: TGTGCCAGCAGCTTAGCCCCCGGGACAGGGAAGGAGACCCAGTACTTC. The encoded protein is CASSLAPGTGKETQYF.

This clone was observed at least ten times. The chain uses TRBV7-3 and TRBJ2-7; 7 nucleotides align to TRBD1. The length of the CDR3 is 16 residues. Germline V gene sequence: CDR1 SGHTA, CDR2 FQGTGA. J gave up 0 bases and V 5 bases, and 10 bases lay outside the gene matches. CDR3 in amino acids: CASSTYRDSLSYEQYF. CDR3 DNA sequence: TGTGCCAGCAGCACATACCGGGACAGTCTCTCCTACGAGCAGTACTTC.

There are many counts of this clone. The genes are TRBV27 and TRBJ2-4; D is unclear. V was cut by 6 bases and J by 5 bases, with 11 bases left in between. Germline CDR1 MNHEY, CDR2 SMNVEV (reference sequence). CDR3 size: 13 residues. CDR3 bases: TGTGCCAGCAGCCCTCCCAATCAAAACATTCAGTACTTC. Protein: CASSPPNQNIQYF.

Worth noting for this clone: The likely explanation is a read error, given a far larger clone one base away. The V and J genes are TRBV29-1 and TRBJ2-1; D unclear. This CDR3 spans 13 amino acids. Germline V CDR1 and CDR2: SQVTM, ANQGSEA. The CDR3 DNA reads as TGCAGGGTTGTGGCAGGCGCAAACAATGAGCAGTTCTTC. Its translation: CRVVAGANNEQFF.

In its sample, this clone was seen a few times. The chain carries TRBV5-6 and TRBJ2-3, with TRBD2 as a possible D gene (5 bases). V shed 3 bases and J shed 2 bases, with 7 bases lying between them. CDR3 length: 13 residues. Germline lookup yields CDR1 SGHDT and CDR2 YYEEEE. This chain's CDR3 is CASSSLATDTQYF. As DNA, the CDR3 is TGTGCCAGCAGCTCTCTAGCCACAGATACGCAGTATTTT.